This passage covers 11 T cell receptor beta chains from one sample sequenced in a study of HIV-infected children after antiretroviral therapy interruption. Described treatment: PENTA 11 planned treatment interruption arm or continuous ART arm. The TCR library was built from RNA with a 3' RACE protocol and unique molecular identifiers. Each CDR3 protein gets one entry after TCRdb re-called the 3' RACE reads with MiXCR. Among several thousand distinct CDR3 sequences listed, approximately 15% were seen once. The sequencing used CD45RO+ CD8+ T cells from PBMCs, pooled from several time points, collected from a donor given antiretroviral therapy, either interrupted or continuous. As for subset: memory CD8+ CD45RO+ CD45RA- T cells. The origin of the receptors is a pool of human donors with HIV.

This clonotype was picked up many times. This rearrangement joins TRBV7-8 to TRBJ2-6; the D call may be TRBD1 or TRBD2 (5 bases each). The CDR3 sequence is 16 residues long. Germline-derived CDR1 and CDR2 are SGHVS and FQNEAQ. Between the trimmed V and J ends, which lost 4 bases and 2 bases, there was a span of 12 bases. The CDR3 loop reads CASSSIGGPGANVLTF. The CDR3 DNA reads TGTGCCAGCAGCTCCATTGGGGGTCCTGGGGCCAACGTCCTGACTTTC.

This clonotype has ten or more counts. The chain employs TRBV19 and TRBJ1-5, with 10 bases identical to TRBD1. This CDR3 spans 18 amino acids. Unmatched junction bases numbered 6, after V lost 1 base and J lost 0 bases. From germline, CDR1 is LNHDA and CDR2 SQIVND (reference sequence). CDR3 in DNA: TGTGCCAGTAGTATAGGACAGGGGGCGAGGGATAGCAATCAGCCCCAGCATTTT. Amino acids: CASSIGQGARDSNQPQHF.

V and J are TRBV27 and TRBJ2-7; the match to TRBD1 covers 9 bases. The trim removed 6 bases at V and 2 bases at J, leaving 8 bases unmatched. This CDR3 has 15 residues. Looked up from germline, CDR1 is MNHEY and CDR2 is SMNVEV (reference sequence). DNA for the CDR3: TGTGCCAGCAGGTTGAGGGACAGGGAGCCCTACGAGCAGTACTTC. Amino acid sequence: CASRLRDREPYEQYF.

By share, this clonotype counts as medium-sized. The chain couples TRBV19 to TRBJ1-5; D is unclear. The germline V gene encodes CDR1 LNHDA and CDR2 SQIVND (reference sequence). With 5 bases removed from V and 7 bases from J, the gap between germline ends came to 18 bases. The CDR3 covers 15 residues. The CDR3 is CASSPGEGPRQPQHF. Written as DNA, the CDR3 is TGTGCCAGTAGTCCCGGGGAGGGCCCAAGACAGCCCCAGCATTTT.

In its sample, this clonotype ranks as medium-sized. The chain combines TRBV6-1 with TRBJ1-5; D is possibly TRBD1 (6 bases). V was shortened by 7 bases and J by 4 bases, with 11 bases between the two germline ends. The CDR3 totals 13 residues. Germline V gene data show CDR1 as MNHNS and CDR2 as SASEGT. The chain's CDR3 is CASNRQANQPQHF. As DNA, the CDR3 is TGTGCCAGCAATAGACAGGCTAATCAGCCCCAGCATTTT.

This clonotype appeared a few times. CDR3 residues: CASSLLEVRNEQFF. The DNA of the CDR3 is TGCGCCAGCAGCTTGTTGGAAGTACGCAATGAGCAGTTCTTC. The rearrangement joins TRBV5-1 to TRBJ2-1; D remains unclear. The CDR3 covers 14 residues. Trimming removed 1 base from V and 6 bases from J, with 11 bases in between. Per germline, CDR1 SGHRS and CDR2 YFSETQ.

The rearrangement joins TRBV6-5 to TRBJ2-5; 11 bases line up with TRBD2. The CDR3 totals 16 residues. V shed 5 bases and J 1 base; nucleotides not matched to a gene: 6. Per germline, CDR1 MNHEY and CDR2 SVGAGI. The DNA of the CDR3 is TGTGCCAGCAGTATGCTAGCGGGAGGCCTCCAAGAGACCCAGTACTTC. Translation gives CASSMLAGGLQETQYF.

At least ten counts were recorded for this clonotype. The chain uses TRBV25-1 and TRBJ2-7; 10 nucleotides agree with TRBD1. The V gene end was trimmed by 3 bases and the J gene end by 5 bases; junction bases not matched to a gene: 7. CDR1 and CDR2 from the germline V gene are MGHDK and SYGVNS. This CDR3 has 15 amino acids. The DNA for the CDR3 is TGTGCCAGCAGTGAGTCGGGACAGGGGTTAAACGAGCAGTACTTC. It yields the protein CASSESGQGLNEQYF.

By sample share, this clonotype is medium-sized. The genes are TRBV7-8 and TRBJ2-3; D uncertain. The CDR3 is made up of 17 amino acids. Germline V gene sequence: CDR1 SGHVS, CDR2 FQNEAQ. Between the trimmed V and J ends, which lost 2 bases and 1 base, there was a span of 16 bases. In nucleotides, the CDR3 is TGTGCCAGCAGCTTAACCTCAGACGTTGCGGGCACAGATACGCAGTATTTT. Translation: CASSLTSDVAGTDTQYF.

The genes are TRBV7-2 and TRBJ1-5; 8 positions agree with TRBD1. The CDR3 contains 14 residues. V gave up 4 bases and J gave up 7 bases; unmatched junction bases: 6. Germline V gives CDR1 SGHTA, CDR2 FQGNSA. The CDR3 reads CASSSRTGTQPQHF. CDR3 bases: TGTGCCAGCAGCTCACGGACAGGGACGCAGCCCCAGCATTTT.

There are many counts of this clonotype. V is TRBV18 and J is TRBJ1-2, with TRBD1 as a possible D gene (5 bases). CDR3 length: 15 residues. V was trimmed by 6 bases and J by 1 base, leaving 15 bases between them. CDR1 KGHSH and CDR2 LQKENI come from the germline V gene. The CDR3 DNA follows: TGTGCCAGCTCTCGTGGGACGGACGGTAACTATGGCTACACCTTC. Amino acids: CASSRGTDGNYGYTF.